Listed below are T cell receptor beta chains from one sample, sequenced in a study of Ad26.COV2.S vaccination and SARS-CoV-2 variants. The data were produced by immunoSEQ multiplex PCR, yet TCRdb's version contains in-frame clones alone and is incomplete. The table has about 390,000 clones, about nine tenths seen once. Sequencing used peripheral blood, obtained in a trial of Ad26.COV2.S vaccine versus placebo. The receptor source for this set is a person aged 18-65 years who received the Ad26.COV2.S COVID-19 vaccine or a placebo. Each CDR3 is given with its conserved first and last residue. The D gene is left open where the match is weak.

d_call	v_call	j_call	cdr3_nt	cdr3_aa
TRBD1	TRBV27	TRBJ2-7	TGTGCCAGCAGTTTATCCAGGGGGCCCTACGAGCAGTACTTC	CASSLSRGPYEQYF
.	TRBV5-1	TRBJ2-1	TGCGCCAGCAGCTTGCGGGCACAGGGTTATGAGCAGTTCTTC	CASSLRAQGYEQFF
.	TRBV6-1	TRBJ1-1	TGTGCCAGCAGTGAGGGGGGACTTGAAGCTTTCTTT	CASSEGGLEAFF
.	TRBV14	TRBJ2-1	TGTGCCAGCAACGAGGGCCCTGAGTACAATGAGCAGTTCTTC	CASNEGPEYNEQFF
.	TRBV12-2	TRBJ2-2	TGTGCAAGTCGCTTTTTAGGGCCCACCCGATCCAACACCGGGGAGCTGTTTTTT	CASRFLGPTRSNTGELFF
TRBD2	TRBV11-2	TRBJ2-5	TGTGCCAGCAGCTTGGGGACTAGGGGGGAGACCCAGTACTTC	CASSLGTRGETQYF
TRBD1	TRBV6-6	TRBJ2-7	TGTGCCAGCAGTTACTCGGTTAACAGGGGGCACGACGAGCAGTACTTC	CASSYSVNRGHDEQYF
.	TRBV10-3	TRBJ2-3	TGTGCCATCAGTGACTCTCCAGATACGCAGTATTTT	CAISDSPDTQYF
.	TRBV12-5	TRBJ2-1	TGTGCTAGTGGTTTGGTAGGGGGGGAGCAGTTCTTC	CASGLVGGEQFF
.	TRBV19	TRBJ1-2	TGTGCCAGTACCATGAGGAGGGATGGTGGCTACACCTTC	CASTMRRDGGYTF
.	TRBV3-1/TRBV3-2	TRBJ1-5	TGTGCCAGCAGCCAGACGGGCGATCAGCCCCAGCATTTT	CASSQTGDQPQHF
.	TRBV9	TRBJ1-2	TGTGCCAGCAGCGGTGAGGGCAGTCGAAATGGGATGGGTATTAGGGCCTCAGATGGCTACACCTTC	CASSGEGSRNGMGIRASDGYTF
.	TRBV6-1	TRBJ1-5	TGTGCCAGCAGTGAAGTCGCAGATCAGCCCCAGCATTTT	CASSEVADQPQHF
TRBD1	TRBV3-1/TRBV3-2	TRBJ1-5	TGTGCCAGCAGCCTCGGGACAGGGACCGATAGCAATCAGCCCCAGCATTTT	CASSLGTGTDSNQPQHF
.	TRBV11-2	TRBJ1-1	TGTGCCAGCAGCTCCGGTATGAAGGGAAGGACTGAAGCTTTCTTT	CASSSGMKGRTEAFF
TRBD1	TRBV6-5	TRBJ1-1	TGTGCCAGCAGCTTACAGGGGGCTCGAAACACTGAAGCTTTCTTT	CASSLQGARNTEAFF
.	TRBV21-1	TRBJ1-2	TGTGCCAGCAGCAAATCGCTCTCAGGCCACTATGGCTACACCTTC	CASSKSLSGHYGYTF